The clone carrying this TCR beta chain appeared a few times. Its antigen is unknown. The record originates from a study of T-cell reconstitution after alpha-beta-depleted transplantation in children. The TCRbeta library incorporated unique molecular identifiers. Using its own MiXCR run on the PCR reads, TCRdb lists one record per CDR3 protein. The sample records 250,000 to 400,000 distinct CDR3 sequences, approximately 20% being singletons. V was clipped by 4 bases and J by 4 bases, with 14 bases between them. Germline V CDR1 and CDR2: SGDLS, YYNGEE. The CDR3 sequence is 14 residues long. Points from the study as a whole: One year post-transplant, T-cell counts and diversity were largely derived from T cells produced anew. There were some patients whose high TCRbeta diversity at day 60 came from surviving recipient T cells and thymic progenitors. Approximately two months post-transplant, alpha-beta T cells reportedly originated from several hundred expanded graft clones.

The TCR comes from a male patient under 18 who had a stem cell transplant for acute lymphoblastic leukemia, so the T cells may come from the graft donor. The material sequenced was PBMCs, mostly from graft donor cells, taken 180 days after TCRalphabeta/CD19-depleted stem cell transplant. The gene calls are TRBV9 and TRBJ2-5; D is possibly TRBD1 or TRBD2 (5 bases each). The CDR3 sequence is CASSPWGSGETQYF. The CDR3 region has the DNA TGTGCCAGCAGCCCTTGGGGGTCGGGAGAGACCCAGTACTTC.